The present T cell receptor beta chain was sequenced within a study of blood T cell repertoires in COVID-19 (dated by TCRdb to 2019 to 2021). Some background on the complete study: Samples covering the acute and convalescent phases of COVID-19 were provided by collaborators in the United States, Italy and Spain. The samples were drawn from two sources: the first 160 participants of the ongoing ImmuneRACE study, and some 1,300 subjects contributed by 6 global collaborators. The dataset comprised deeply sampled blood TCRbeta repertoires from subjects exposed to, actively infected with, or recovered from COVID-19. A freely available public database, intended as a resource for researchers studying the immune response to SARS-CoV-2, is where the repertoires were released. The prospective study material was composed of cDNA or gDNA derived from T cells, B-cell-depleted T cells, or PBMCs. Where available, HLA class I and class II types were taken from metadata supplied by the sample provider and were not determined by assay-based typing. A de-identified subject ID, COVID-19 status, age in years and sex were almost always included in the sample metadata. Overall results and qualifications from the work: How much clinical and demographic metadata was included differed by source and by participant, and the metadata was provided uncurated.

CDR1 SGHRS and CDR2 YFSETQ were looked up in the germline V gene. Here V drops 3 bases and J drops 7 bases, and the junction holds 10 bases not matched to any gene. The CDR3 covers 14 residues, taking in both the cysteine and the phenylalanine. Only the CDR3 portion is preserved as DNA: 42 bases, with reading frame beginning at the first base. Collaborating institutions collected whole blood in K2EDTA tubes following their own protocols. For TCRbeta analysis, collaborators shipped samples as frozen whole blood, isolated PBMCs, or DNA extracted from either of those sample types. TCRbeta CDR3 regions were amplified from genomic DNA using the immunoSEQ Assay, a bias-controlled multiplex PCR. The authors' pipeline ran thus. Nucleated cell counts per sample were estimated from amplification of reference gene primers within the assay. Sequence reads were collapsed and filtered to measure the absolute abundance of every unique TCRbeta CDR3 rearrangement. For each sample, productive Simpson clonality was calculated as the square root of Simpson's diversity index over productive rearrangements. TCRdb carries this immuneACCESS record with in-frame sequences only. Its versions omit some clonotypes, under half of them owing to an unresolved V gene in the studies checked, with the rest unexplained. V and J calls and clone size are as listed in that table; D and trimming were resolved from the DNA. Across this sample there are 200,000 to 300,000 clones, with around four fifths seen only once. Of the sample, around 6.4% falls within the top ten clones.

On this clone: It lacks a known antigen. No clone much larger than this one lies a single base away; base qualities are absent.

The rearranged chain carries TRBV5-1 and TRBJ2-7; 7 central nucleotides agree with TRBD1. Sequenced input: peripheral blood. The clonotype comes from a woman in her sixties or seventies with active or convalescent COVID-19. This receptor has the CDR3 CASSYQTGPLEQYF. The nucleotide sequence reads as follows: TGCGCCAGCAGCTATCAGACAGGGCCCTTGGAGCAGTACTTC.